This T cell receptor beta chain was sequenced in a study of blood T cell repertoires in COVID-19. Study overall: Sources were T cells, B-cell-depleted T cells, or PBMCs; the material itself was cDNA or gDNA.

Generated by immunoSEQ multiplex PCR, the TCRdb table keeps only in-frame clones and is missing some. Here the sample spans some 170,000 clones, 60% to 80% being singletons. The length of the CDR3 is 15 residues. Germline values: CDR1 MNHEY, CDR2 SMNVEV (reference sequence). With 4 bases clipped from V and 6 bases from J, the junction kept 8 bases outside the gene matches. This TCR was recovered from a woman in her seventies with acute or convalescent COVID-19. The sequenced sample was peripheral blood. This chain links TRBV27 with TRBJ2-1; TRBD2 agrees at 8 bases. The CDR3 nucleotides read TGTGCCAGCAGTTGGCAGGGACTAGTCGCCAATGAGCAGTTCTTC. Its protein is CASSWQGLVANEQFF.